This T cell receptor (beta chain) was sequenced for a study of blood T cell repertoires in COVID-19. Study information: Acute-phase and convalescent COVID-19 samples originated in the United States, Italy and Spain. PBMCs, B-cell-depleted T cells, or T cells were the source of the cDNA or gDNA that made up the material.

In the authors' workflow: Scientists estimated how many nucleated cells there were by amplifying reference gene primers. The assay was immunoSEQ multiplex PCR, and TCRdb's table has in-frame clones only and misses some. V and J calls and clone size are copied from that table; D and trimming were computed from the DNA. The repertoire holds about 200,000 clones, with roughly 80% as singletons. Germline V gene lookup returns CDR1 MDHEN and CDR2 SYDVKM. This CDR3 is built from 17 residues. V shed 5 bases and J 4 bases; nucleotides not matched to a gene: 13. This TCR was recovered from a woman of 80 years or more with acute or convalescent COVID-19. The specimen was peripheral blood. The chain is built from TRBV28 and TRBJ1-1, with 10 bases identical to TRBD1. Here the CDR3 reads CASSPLGQGTRGTEAFF. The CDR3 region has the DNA TGTGCCAGCAGTCCATTGGGACAGGGGACCCGTGGCACTGAAGCTTTCTTT.